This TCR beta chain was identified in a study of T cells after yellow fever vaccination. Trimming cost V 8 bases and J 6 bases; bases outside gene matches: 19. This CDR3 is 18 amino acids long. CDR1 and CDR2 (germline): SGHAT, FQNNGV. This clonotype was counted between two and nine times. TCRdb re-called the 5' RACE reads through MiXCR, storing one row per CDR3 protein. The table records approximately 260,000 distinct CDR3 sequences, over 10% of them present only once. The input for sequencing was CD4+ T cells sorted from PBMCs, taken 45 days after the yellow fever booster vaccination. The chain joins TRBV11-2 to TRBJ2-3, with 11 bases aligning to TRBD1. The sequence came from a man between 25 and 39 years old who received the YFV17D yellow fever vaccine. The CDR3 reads CASVPSTRTGGMSDTQYF. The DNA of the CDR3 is TGTGCCAGCGTCCCTTCCACCCGGACAGGGGGCATGTCGGATACGCAGTATTTT.